A single sample is the source of the 15 T cell receptor beta chains below, sequenced in a study of blood T cell repertoires in COVID-19. Using immunoSEQ multiplex PCR, the repertoire was profiled, and TCRdb retains in-frame clones only, with some absent. The sample has roughly 92,000 clones, over 75% seen once. Sequencing input: peripheral blood. Receptors originate from a woman aged 80 or over with acute or convalescent COVID-19.

This chain uses TRBV19 with TRBJ1-4; 10 nucleotides match TRBD1. Losses at the gene ends were 4 bases for V and 8 bases for J; bases not matched to a gene: 7. CDR3 length: 15 amino acids. CDR1 LNHDA and CDR2 SQIVND come from the germline V gene (reference sequence). The CDR3 sequence: CASSKGQGYYEKLFF. The CDR3 DNA sequence: TGTGCCAGTAGTAAGGGACAGGGGTATTACGAAAAACTGTTTTTT.

The chain couples TRBV2 to TRBJ1-5; possible D gene TRBD1, 5 bases. V was cut by 7 bases and J by 6 bases, with 19 bases left in between. CDR3 length: 15 amino acids. Germline-derived CDR1 and CDR2 are SNHLY and FYNNEI. The CDR3 DNA follows: TGTGCCAGCAAAATTGGGCAGGGTAGAGGTCAGCCCCAGCATTTT. Its translation: CASKIGQGRGQPQHF.

A single count supports this clone. The rearrangement links TRBV19 to TRBJ1-1; a weak D match, TRBD1 (5 bases). V dropped 9 bases and J dropped 4 bases, with 15 bases sitting between them. Germline V gene sequence: CDR1 LNHDA, CDR2 SQIVND (reference sequence). CDR3 length equals 13 residues. CDR3 DNA sequence: TGTGCCAGCCGTACGACAGCATCCACTGAAGCTTTCTTT. Protein sequence: CASRTTASTEAFF.

This rearrangement joins TRBV10-1 to TRBJ1-6; 7 bases match TRBD1. Unmatched junction bases numbered 7, after V lost 6 bases and J lost 8 bases. Germline lookup yields CDR1 WNHNN and CDR2 SYGVQD (reference sequence). The CDR3 is made up of 14 amino acids. The CDR3 spells CASSPDRRDSPLHF. CDR3 bases: TGCGCCAGCAGCCCGGACAGGCGGGATTCACCCCTCCACTTT.

This clone was counted between two and nine times. V gene TRBV5-4 combines with J gene TRBJ1-2; D is unresolved. The CDR3 loop spans 14 amino acids. The germline CDR1 and CDR2 sequences are SGHNT and YYREEE (reference sequence). Trimming removed 3 bases from V and 4 bases from J, with 13 bases in between. CDR3 sequence reads: CASSSDPGSYGYTF. The CDR3 DNA follows: TGTGCCAGCAGCTCGGACCCCGGGAGCTATGGCTACACCTTC.

The CDR3 sequence is CASSRDSRQSGEQYF. The DNA for the CDR3 is TGTGCCAGCAGCAGGGACAGCCGCCAATCGGGAGAGCAGTACTTC. V is TRBV4-2 and J is TRBJ2-7; 7 bases are shared with TRBD1. Looked up from germline, CDR1 is LGHNA and CDR2 is YNFKEQ. Trimming removed 5 bases from V and 7 bases from J; junction bases left unmatched: 14. The CDR3 contains 15 residues.

This chain joins TRBV6-5 and TRBJ1-5; no clear D gene. This CDR3 spans 13 amino acids. Trimming took 6 bases from V and 9 from J, leaving 15 bases between them. The germline CDR1 and CDR2 sequences are MNHEY and SVGAGI. CDR3 protein: CASSRLSDGPQHF. The CDR3 DNA is TGTGCCAGCAGCAGACTCTCAGACGGGCCCCAGCATTTT.

The J gene is TRBJ2-1, the V gene TRBV10-1; the D gene is possibly TRBD2 (5 bases). V lost 7 bases to trimming and J lost 7 bases, with 26 bases between them. The CDR3 is 17 amino acids. Germline-derived CDR1 and CDR2 are WNHNN and SYGVQD (reference sequence). CDR3 sequence (DNA): TGCGCCAGCAACGACACGAGGGCGCGGAGTCGGAGTAATGAGCAGTTCTTC. It specifies CASNDTRARSRSNEQFF.

The chain carries TRBV19 and TRBJ2-3, with unresolved D. The ends were cut back, 7 bases at V and 5 bases at J, with 19 bases in the middle. The CDR3 runs 15 residues. Germline V gene lookup returns CDR1 LNHDA and CDR2 SQIVND (reference sequence). CDR3 DNA: TGTGCCAGTACATGGAGCTCTTCAGTCGGAGATACGCAGTATTTT. Its translation: CASTWSSSVGDTQYF.

V usage is TRBV3-1 (or the pseudogene TRBV3-2) and J usage is TRBJ2-2; TRBD1 aligns across 7 bases. Trimming cost V 2 bases and J 5 bases; bases outside gene matches: 5. CDR3 length equals 15 residues. CDR1 and CDR2 (germline): LGHDT, YNNKEL (reference sequence). CDR3 sequence (DNA): TGTGCCAGCAGCCAAAGGCAGGGGGTGACCGGGGAGCTGTTTTTT. Its translation: CASSQRQGVTGELFF.

The rearrangement uses TRBV12-3 or TRBV12-4 and TRBJ2-1, with 11 bases lining up with TRBD2. This CDR3 contains 13 residues. Losses at the gene ends were 4 bases for V and 15 bases for J; bases not matched to a gene: 8. In nucleotides, the CDR3 is TGTGCCAGCAGTTCGGGACTAGCGGTCTCTTTGTTCTTC. It yields the protein CASSSGLAVSLFF.

The chain has TRBV11-2 and TRBJ1-4, with 7 bases fitting TRBD1. CDR1 and CDR2 (germline): SGHAT, FQNNGV. V gave up 5 bases and J gave up 9 bases; unmatched junction bases: 18. This CDR3 region has 17 residues. The CDR3 reads CASSRIGDRDSMKKLFF. DNA for the CDR3: TGTGCCAGCAGCCGGATTGGAGACCGGGACAGTATGAAAAAACTGTTTTTT.

This clone was picked up one time. CDR3 nucleotide sequence: TGTGCCAGCAGCCAGCCACTAGCGGCCACAGGCGACGAGCAGTACTTC. This encodes CASSQPLAATGDEQYF. The V and J genes are TRBV4-2 and TRBJ2-7; 8 bases fit TRBD2. The CDR3 sequence is 16 residues long. Trimming cost V 3 bases and J 5 bases; bases outside gene matches: 12. The V gene's germline CDR1 is LGHNA and CDR2 YNFKEQ.

The chain is built from TRBV5-1 and TRBJ1-2, with unresolved D. V lost 2 bases and J 4 bases, leaving 9 bases between the germline ends. This CDR3 region has 13 residues. Germline V gene sequence: CDR1 SGHRS, CDR2 YFSETQ. CDR3 residues: CASSFQFSYGYTF. The CDR3 DNA reads as TGCGCCAGCAGCTTTCAATTTAGCTATGGCTACACCTTC. Variable domain in full (rest from reference TRBV5-1 and TRBJ1-2): KAGVTQTPRYLIKTRGQQVTLSCSPISGHRSVSWYQQTPGQGLQFLFEYFSETQRNKGNFPGRFSGRQFSNSRSEMNVSTLELGDSALYLCASSFQFSYGYTFGSGTRLTVV.

The chain carries TRBV21-1 and TRBJ2-7; TRBD2 is taken as the D call from the table, unchecked against the DNA. TRBV21-1 represents a pseudogene. This CDR3 contains 15 residues. CDR3 coding DNA: TGTGCCAGCAGCAAAACGGACTACGTTAGCTACGAGCAGTACTTC. Encoded protein: CASSKTDYVSYEQYF.